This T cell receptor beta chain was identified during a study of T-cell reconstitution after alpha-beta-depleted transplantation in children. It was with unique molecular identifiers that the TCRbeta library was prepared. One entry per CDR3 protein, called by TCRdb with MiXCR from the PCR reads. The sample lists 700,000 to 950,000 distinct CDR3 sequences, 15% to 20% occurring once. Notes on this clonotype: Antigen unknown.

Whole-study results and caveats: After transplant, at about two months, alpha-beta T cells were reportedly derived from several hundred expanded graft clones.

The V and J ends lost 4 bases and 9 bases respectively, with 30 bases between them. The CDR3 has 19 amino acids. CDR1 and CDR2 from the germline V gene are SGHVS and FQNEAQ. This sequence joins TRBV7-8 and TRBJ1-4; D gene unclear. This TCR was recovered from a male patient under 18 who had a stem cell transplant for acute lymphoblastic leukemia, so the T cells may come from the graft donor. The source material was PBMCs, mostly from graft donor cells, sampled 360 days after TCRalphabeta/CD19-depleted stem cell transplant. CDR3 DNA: TGTGCCAGCAGCTCACAAGTAGCAGTAGGTCAATTTTTCTTGAAAAAACTGTTTTTT. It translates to CASSSQVAVGQFFLKKLFF.